This passage covers 29 T cell receptor beta chains from one sample sequenced in a study of T cells in localized non-small cell lung cancer. The data were produced by immunoSEQ multiplex PCR, yet TCRdb's version contains in-frame clones alone and is incomplete. The table records approximately 46,000 clones, 80% to 85% of them present only once. The specimen comprised peripheral blood mononuclear cells, sampled before any cancer treatment. The receptors shown here come from a man aged 40-75 years with stage III lung adenocarcinoma.

The chain combines TRBV4-2 with TRBJ2-5; TRBD2 aligns across 7 bases. Trimming removed 3 bases from V and 5 bases from J; junction bases left unmatched: 9. This CDR3 is built from 15 residues. Germline V CDR1 and CDR2: LGHNA, YNFKEQ. The CDR3: CASSHLGGGVETQYF. CDR3 sequence (DNA): TGTGCCAGCAGCCACCTGGGGGGGGGTGTGGAGACCCAGTACTTC.

As regards this clone: Within the sample, other DNA sequences also encode this same CDR3. V usage is TRBV11-2 and J usage is TRBJ2-5; 14 bases are a match to TRBD2. The CDR3 has 16 amino acids. The J segment lost 5 bases and the V segment lost 4 bases, leaving 6 bases of the junction unmatched. Looked up from germline, CDR1 is SGHAT and CDR2 is FQNNGV. The CDR3 protein is CASSSPGLAGEETQYF. CDR3 nucleotides: TGTGCCAGCAGCTCCCCGGGACTAGCGGGGGAGGAGACCCAGTACTTC.

This chain links TRBV5-6 with TRBJ1-2; 7 nucleotides match TRBD1. Trimming removed 4 bases from V and 0 bases from J; junction bases left unmatched: 3. Germline V gene data show CDR1 as SGHDT and CDR2 as YYEEEE. The CDR3 length is 14 residues. This chain's CDR3 is CASSRGTANYGYTF. The CDR3 region has the DNA TGTGCCAGCAGCCGCGGGACAGCTAACTATGGCTACACCTTC.

This clone has only one observation. The chain links TRBV5-1 to TRBJ2-1; maybe TRBD2 (7 bases). Trimming removed 5 bases at V and 5 bases at J, with 17 bases between. The CDR3 spans 15 residues. Germline V gives CDR1 SGHRS, CDR2 YFSETQ. CDR3 residues: CASRGGGGKDNEQFF. The DNA for the CDR3 is TGCGCCAGCAGGGGTGGCGGGGGCAAAGACAATGAGCAGTTCTTC.

V gene TRBV29-1 combines with J gene TRBJ2-4, with D hard to call. Germline lookup yields CDR1 SQVTM and CDR2 ANQGSEA. V lost 3 bases, J lost 6 bases, and 6 bases lay in between. This CDR3 has 11 amino acids. The CDR3 DNA is TGCAGCGTTGAGCGGAGAAACATTCAGTACTTC. Protein sequence: CSVERRNIQYF.

This clone was seen a single time. This rearrangement joins TRBV4-1 to TRBJ2-1; D tentatively fits TRBD1 or TRBD2 (5 bases each). The length of the CDR3 is 14 residues. Trimming left V 9 bases short and J 0 bases short, with 12 bases between. In germline, CDR1 is MGHRA, CDR2 YSYEKL. CDR3 in amino acids: CASSEGTSYNEQFF. The CDR3 DNA reads as TGCGCCAGTAGCGAGGGGACCTCCTACAATGAGCAGTTCTTC.

The V gene is TRBV5-5, the J gene TRBJ2-2; possibly TRBD1 for D (5 bases). Per germline, CDR1 SGHKS and CDR2 YYEKEE (reference sequence). The V end was cut by 4 bases, the J end by 0 bases, with 10 bases between. The CDR3 is made up of 15 amino acids. The CDR3 DNA reads as TGTGCCAGCAGCCTCAGGGCTACGAACACCGGGGAGCTGTTTTTT. The encoded protein is CASSLRATNTGELFF.

The chain recombines TRBV5-1 with TRBJ2-7, with 7 bases matching TRBD1. The V segment lost 4 bases and the J segment 4 bases; nucleotides outside the gene matches: 11. Per germline, CDR1 SGHRS and CDR2 YFSETQ. The CDR3 consists of 15 residues. The DNA of the CDR3 is TGCGCCAGCAGCCCGGATCCGGACAGGACTTACGAGCAGTACTTC. Its protein product is CASSPDPDRTYEQYF.

The J gene is TRBJ2-5, the V gene TRBV10-3; D gene unclear. CDR3 size: 14 residues. Germline-derived CDR1 and CDR2 are ENHRY and SYGVKD. V lost 0 bases and J lost 2, with 7 bases in between. This CDR3 is CAISESSLQETQYF. The CDR3 DNA sequence: TGTGCCATCAGTGAGTCGAGTCTGCAAGAGACCCAGTACTTC.

The chain links TRBV4-1 to TRBJ2-3, with 10 bases fitting TRBD1. Germline V gives CDR1 MGHRA, CDR2 YSYEKL. The CDR3 spans 16 residues. J gave up 10 bases and V 3 bases, and 13 bases lay outside the gene matches. The CDR3 sequence: CASSHLRDRGGAAQYF. The CDR3 DNA is TGCGCCAGCAGCCACCTACGGGACAGGGGAGGTGCCGCGCAGTATTTT.

V usage is TRBV29-1 and J usage is TRBJ1-2; the D gene is possibly TRBD1 (5 bases). This CDR3 has 14 residues. Trimming pared 3 bases from V and 4 bases from J, leaving 15 bases between. Germline V CDR1 and CDR2: SQVTM, ANQGSEA. The CDR3 bases are TGCAGCGTTGAGGAGGACGAGGGGATCTATGGCTACACCTTC. This encodes CSVEEDEGIYGYTF.

This chain uses TRBV6-4 with TRBJ2-3, with a tentative D call TRBD1 (6 bases). The CDR3 runs to 17 residues. Germline V gives CDR1 MRHNA, CDR2 SNTAGT. Trimming stripped 5 bases from V and 2 bases from J, with 20 bases between. The CDR3 reads CASSYWATGIYTDTQYF. Written as DNA, the CDR3 is TGTGCCAGCAGTTACTGGGCCACAGGGATCTACACAGATACGCAGTATTTT.

J is TRBJ2-7 and V is TRBV6-1; D remains unclear. There are 15 residues in the CDR3. Trimming shortened V by 3 bases and J by 2 bases, and 14 bases separated the two germline ends. CDR1 and CDR2 (germline): MNHNS, SASEGT. The CDR3 is CASSEETQGPYEQYF. The CDR3 nucleotides read TGTGCCAGCAGTGAGGAGACCCAAGGGCCCTACGAGCAGTACTTC.

The chain has TRBV9 and TRBJ1-1; D is unclear. The V end was cut by 3 bases, the J end by 7 bases, with 16 bases between. Per the germline V gene, CDR1 is SGDLS and CDR2 is YYNGEE. CDR3 length: 14 amino acids. CDR3 coding DNA: TGTGCCAGCAGCGCAAGACAATTCGACCTTGAAGCTTTCTTT. As protein: CASSARQFDLEAFF.

The genes are TRBV6-1 and TRBJ1-6, with D tentatively TRBD1 (6 bases). The germline CDR1 and CDR2 sequences are MNHNS and SASEGT. Between the trimmed V and J ends, which lost 0 bases and 14 bases, there was a span of 14 bases. CDR3 length equals 14 residues. CDR3 protein: CASSEAAARDTLHF. In DNA form, the CDR3 reads TGTGCCAGCAGTGAAGCTGCCGCGAGGGACACCCTCCACTTT.

V is TRBV27 and J is TRBJ1-5; 9 bases fit TRBD1. The CDR3 consists of 14 residues. The V segment lost 4 bases and the J segment 7 bases; nucleotides outside the gene matches: 5. Germline V gene data show CDR1 as MNHEY and CDR2 as SMNVEV (reference sequence). The CDR3 nucleotides are TGTGCCAGCAGTTCTACGACAGGGGGACAGCCCCAGCATTTT. This gives the protein CASSSTTGGQPQHF.

The chain employs TRBV5-1 and TRBJ2-3; no clear D gene. CDR3 length: 12 amino acids. The V end lost 2 bases, the J end lost 6 bases, and 7 bases lay between the germline ends. CDR1 is SGHRS, CDR2 YFSETQ, per germline. The CDR3 nucleotides read TGCGCCAGCAGCTTATATTTGGATACGCAGTATTTT. It is translated as CASSLYLDTQYF. The whole variable domain, remainder taken from reference TRBV5-1 and TRBJ2-3, is KAGVTQTPRYLIKTRGQQVTLSCSPISGHRSVSWYQQTPGQGLQFLFEYFSETQRNKGNFPGRFSGRQFSNSRSEMNVSTLELGDSALYLCASSLYLDTQYFGPGTRLTVL.

This chain links TRBV6-5 with TRBJ1-6; TRBD1 is a possible D gene (6 bases). Germline V CDR1 and CDR2: MNHEY, SVGAGI. Trimming cost V 3 bases and J 9 bases, with 15 bases left between them. The CDR3 spans 15 residues. CDR3 region: CASSYQTGIGSPLHF. Here the CDR3 DNA reads TGTGCCAGCAGTTATCAGACAGGAATAGGTTCACCCCTCCACTTT.

The V and J genes are TRBV5-1 and TRBJ1-1; D not resolved. Trimming removed 5 bases at V and 2 bases at J, with 13 bases between. Germline loops: CDR1 SGHRS, CDR2 YFSETQ. The CDR3 length is 14 residues. The CDR3 DNA sequence: TGCGCCAGCAGTTTTAGACACGGAAACACTGAAGCTTTCTTT. Its translation is CASSFRHGNTEAFF.

The chain uses TRBV15 and TRBJ2-5, with TRBD1 matching over 7 bases. J gave up 3 bases and V 3 bases, and 4 bases lay outside the gene matches. This CDR3 spans 14 amino acids. Germline-derived CDR1 and CDR2 are LNHNV and YYDKDF (reference sequence). This CDR3 reads CATSRADREETQYF. The DNA for the CDR3 is TGTGCCACCAGCAGGGCTGACAGGGAAGAGACCCAGTACTTC.

V usage is TRBV6-6 and J usage is TRBJ2-7; possibly TRBD1 or TRBD2 for D (5 bases each). Germline V gives CDR1 MNHNY, CDR2 SVGAGI (reference sequence). The CDR3 spans 13 residues. V dropped 0 bases and J dropped 4 bases, with 7 bases sitting between them. The CDR3 loop is CASSYSREYEQYF. DNA for the CDR3: TGTGCCAGCAGTTACTCCAGGGAGTACGAGCAGTACTTC.

The V gene is TRBV19, the J gene TRBJ1-3; 7 positions agree with TRBD1. There are 15 residues in the CDR3. V lost 8 bases to trimming and J lost 3 bases; unmatched junction nucleotides: 10. CDR1 and CDR2 from the germline V gene are LNHDA and SQIVND (reference sequence). The CDR3 sequence is CASGTAVDIGNTIYF. In DNA form, the CDR3 reads TGTGCCAGTGGGACAGCCGTTGACATTGGAAACACCATATATTTT.

The rearrangement uses TRBV5-1 and TRBJ2-5; TRBD2 is a possible D gene (5 bases). Germline loops: CDR1 SGHRS, CDR2 YFSETQ. The CDR3 has 15 amino acids. The germline V and J ends were trimmed by 4 bases and 4 bases, with 17 bases remaining between them. The CDR3 nucleotides are TGCGCCAGCAGCCCGGACGCCCGCAGCGGAGAGACCCAGTACTTC. Its protein product is CASSPDARSGETQYF. The complete variable domain, with remaining parts taken from reference TRBV5-1 and TRBJ2-5, reads KAGVTQTPRYLIKTRGQQVTLSCSPISGHRSVSWYQQTPGQGLQFLFEYFSETQRNKGNFPGRFSGRQFSNSRSEMNVSTLELGDSALYLCASSPDARSGETQYFGPGTRLLVL.

To note about this clone: The junction differs from germline at one of its ends, possibly a read error. The chain recombines TRBV7-2 with TRBJ2-7; 11 bases line up with TRBD2. The CDR3 consists of 15 residues. In germline, CDR1 is SGHTA, CDR2 FQGNSA. The CDR3 loop reads CASSSDSGGAYEQYF. DNA of the CDR3: TGTGCCAGCAGCTCAGATAGCGGGGGGGCCTATGAGCAGTACTTC.

The chain carries TRBV4-2 and TRBJ2-2; D not resolved. V lost 5 bases and J 4 bases, leaving 14 bases between the germline ends. Germline V gene lookup returns CDR1 LGHNA and CDR2 YNFKEQ. The length of the CDR3 is 15 residues. The CDR3 DNA sequence: TGTGCCAGCAGCAGAGATCTCCATACCACCGGGGAGCTGTTTTTT. Encoded protein: CASSRDLHTTGELFF.

This clone occurred a few times. The chain couples TRBV28 to TRBJ2-5, with 8 nucleotides matching TRBD1. V was pared by 6 bases and J by 5 bases, with 5 bases of the junction left unmatched. This CDR3 is built from 13 residues. Per the germline V gene, CDR1 is MDHEN and CDR2 is SYDVKM. CDR3 residues: CASSWTGQETQYF. CDR3 nucleotides: TGTGCCAGCAGCTGGACAGGGCAGGAGACCCAGTACTTC.

The rearrangement uses TRBV6-5 and TRBJ2-5; D not certain. Trimming removed 2 bases from V and 5 bases from J, with 3 bases in between. Germline V lookup: CDR1 MNHEY, CDR2 SVGAGI. The CDR3 totals 11 residues. CDR3 region: CASSYGETQYF. CDR3 bases: TGTGCCAGCAGTTACGGGGAGACCCAGTACTTC.

The gene calls are TRBV2 and TRBJ1-5; D gene unclear. Trimming stripped 5 bases from V and 0 bases from J, with 8 bases between. CDR3 size: 14 residues. Germline assignment: CDR1 SNHLY and CDR2 FYNNEI. The CDR3 sequence is CASSWVNSNQPQHF. Written as DNA, the CDR3 is TGTGCCAGCAGTTGGGTCAATAGCAATCAGCCCCAGCATTTT.

V and J are TRBV27 and TRBJ1-6, with D unclear. Between the trimmed V and J ends, which lost 4 bases and 3 bases, there was a span of 7 bases. Germline V gene lookup returns CDR1 MNHEY and CDR2 SMNVEV (reference sequence). CDR3 length: 14 amino acids. The CDR3 loop is CASSSTLYNSPLHF. CDR3 in DNA: TGTGCCAGCAGTTCCACTCTCTATAATTCACCCCTCCACTTT.